This T cell receptor (beta chain) was captured by sequencing in a study of OX40 agonist ivuxolimab in advanced cancers. For the study in its entirety: Ivuxolimab was a fully human IgG2 agonistic monoclonal antibody targeting the costimulatory receptor OX40 (CD134). Peripheral TCRbeta sequencing was intended to test whether TCR sequence diversity was altered and clonal T-cell expansion was caused by ivuxolimab. Among the roughly 52 dose-escalation patients, around 19 had hepatocellular carcinoma, roughly 15 melanoma, 9 renal cell carcinoma and 9 head and neck cancer. Patients were allowed to have had prior anti-PD-1, anti-PD-L1 or anti-CTLA-4 therapy, and more than 35% of the dose-escalation patients had been treated with checkpoint inhibitors. The dose-escalation cohort was roughly 87% male with a mean age of 60 years, ranging from roughly 20 to 80. Intravenous ivuxolimab was administered to patients every 2 weeks at six dose levels: 0.01, 0.1, 0.3, 1.5, 3 and 10 mg/kg. The monotherapy dose-escalation portion (N ≈ 50 patients) of the phase I ivuxolimab trial is reported in the paper. Partial responses occurred in three dose-escalation patients, of whom one had hepatocellular carcinoma and two had cutaneous melanoma. The paper as a whole reports these results and caveats: At doses of 0.1 to 3.0 mg/kg, clonal expansion of both CD4+ and CD8+ blood T cells was observed from baseline to week 6. In partial responders in the 0.1-3.0 mg/kg groups, normalized peripheral clonal expansion was found to be among the lowest, especially among CD8+ T cells. After ivuxolimab, CD8+ T cells had more expanded clones than CD4+ T cells on average. The antigen specificity of the clonally expanded peripheral T cells was not determined. Low levels of normalized T-cell clonal expansion were also seen in some patients who did not respond.

Genomic DNA was isolated from the sorted cells so that the TCRbeta CDR3 region could be sequenced. The immunoSEQ Assay was used to sequence the TCRbeta CDR3 regions. TCRdb took this table from immuneACCESS and kept in-frame rearrangements with V and J called. Such tables lack part of the clones; where checked against another copy, unresolved V genes explain under half of the gap, and the rest is unexplained. The sample has tens of thousands of clones on record, 91% of them singletons. The top ten constitute 11% to 15% of the sample. The trial excluded patients who had a history of autoimmune disease or were on systemic immunosuppression. Peripheral blood for TCR sequencing was collected from all dose cohorts at baseline, on cycle 4 day 1, and on cycle 7 day 1. The samples were taken from a phase I, first-in-human, multicenter, open-label dose-escalation trial of ivuxolimab. Adults with locally advanced or metastatic melanoma, renal cell carcinoma, hepatocellular carcinoma or head and neck squamous cell carcinoma were enrolled in the trial. Before TCR sequencing, CD4+ and CD8+ T cells were separately sorted from peripheral blood.

About this clone itself: Its antigen is unknown. No quality values exist for individual bases; no much larger clone is one base distant.

From the cysteine through the phenylalanine, the CDR3 covers 15 amino acids. Left in the record is the CDR3 DNA by itself, 45 bases read in frame from the first base. The germline V gene encodes CDR1 SEHNR and CDR2 FQNEAQ (reference sequence). V ends up 5 bases short and J 4 bases short, with an unmatched junction base count of 6. The chain couples TRBV7-9 to TRBJ2-7, and TRBD1 matches 12 of the central bases. This TCR came from an adult with an advanced solid tumor such as melanoma, head and neck, liver or kidney cancer. The sample here was CD4+ or CD8+ T cells sorted from blood, taken in a trial of the OX40 agonist ivuxolimab. CDR3 protein: CASSAGTGGPYEQYF. DNA sequence: TGTGCCAGCAGCGCCGGGACAGGGGGCCCGTACGAGCAGTACTTC. Reference TRBV7-9 and TRBJ2-7 genes cover what lies past the CDR3, so the full variable domain is DTGVSQNPRHKITKRGQNVTFRCDPISEHNRLYWYRQTLGQGPEFLTYFQNEAQLEKSRLLSDRFSAERPKGSFSTLEIQRTEQGDSAMYLCASSAGTGGPYEQYFGPGTRLTVT.